The following is a T cell receptor beta chain sequence with its context. Antigen: not known. This sample was included in a study of T cell responses to AZD1222 COVID-19 vaccine. Study-wide results and limits: At 160-218 and 743-854, vaccine-associated CD4 TCRs were dominant, and they spanned spike.

TCRdb keeps only in-frame clones here, not all; method: immunoSEQ multiplex PCR. The sample yields about 120,000 clones, 80% to 95% seen once. This TCR derives from an adult in good health. The sequenced sample was peripheral blood, obtained on day 0 of AZD1222 vaccination.

The CDR3 is CASSEGISTDTQYF. The CDR3 DNA sequence: TGTGCCAGCAGTGAGGGAATAAGCACAGATACGCAGTATTTT. The chain has TRBV6-4 and TRBJ2-3, with D uncertain. Germline assignment: CDR1 MRHNA and CDR2 SNTAGT. CDR3 length equals 14 residues. Deletions cut 3 bases from V and 0 bases from J, with 7 bases between.